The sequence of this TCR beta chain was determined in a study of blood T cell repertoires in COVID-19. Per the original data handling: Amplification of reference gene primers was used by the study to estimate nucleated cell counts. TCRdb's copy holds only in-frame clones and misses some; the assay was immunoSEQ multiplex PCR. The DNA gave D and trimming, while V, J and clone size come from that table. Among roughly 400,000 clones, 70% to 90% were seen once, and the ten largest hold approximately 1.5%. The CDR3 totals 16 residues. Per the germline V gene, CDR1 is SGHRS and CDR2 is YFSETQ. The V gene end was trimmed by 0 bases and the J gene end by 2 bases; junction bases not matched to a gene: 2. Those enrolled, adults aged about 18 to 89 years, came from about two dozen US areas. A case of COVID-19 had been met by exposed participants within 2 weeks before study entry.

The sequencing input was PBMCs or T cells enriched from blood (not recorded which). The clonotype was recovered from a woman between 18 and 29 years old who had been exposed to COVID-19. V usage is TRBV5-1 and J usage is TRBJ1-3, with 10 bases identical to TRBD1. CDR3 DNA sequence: TGCGCCAGCAGCTTGGACGGGACAGGGGCTGGAAACACCATATATTTT. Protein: CASSLDGTGAGNTIYF.